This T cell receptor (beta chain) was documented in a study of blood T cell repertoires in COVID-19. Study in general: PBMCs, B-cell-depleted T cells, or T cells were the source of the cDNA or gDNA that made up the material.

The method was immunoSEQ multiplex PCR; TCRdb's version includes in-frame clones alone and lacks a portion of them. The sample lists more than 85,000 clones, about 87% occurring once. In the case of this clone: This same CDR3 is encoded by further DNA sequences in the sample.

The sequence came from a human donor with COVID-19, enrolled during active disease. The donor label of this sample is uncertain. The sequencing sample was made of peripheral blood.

The CDR3 sequence: CASSFPGYGYTF. In nucleotides, the CDR3 is TGTGCCAGCAGCTTTCCAGGCTATGGCTACACCTTC. The chain joins TRBV5-6 to TRBJ1-2; D gene uncertain. V lost 2 bases to trimming and J lost 4 bases, with 6 bases between them. The CDR3 totals 12 residues. In germline, CDR1 is SGHDT, CDR2 YYEEEE. Complete variable domain (other parts from reference TRBV5-6 and TRBJ1-2): DAGVTQSPTHLIKTRGQQVTLRCSPKSGHDTVSWYQQALGQGPQFIFQYYEEEERQRGNFPDRFSGHQFPNYSSELNVNALLLGDSALYLCASSFPGYGYTFGSGTRLTVV.